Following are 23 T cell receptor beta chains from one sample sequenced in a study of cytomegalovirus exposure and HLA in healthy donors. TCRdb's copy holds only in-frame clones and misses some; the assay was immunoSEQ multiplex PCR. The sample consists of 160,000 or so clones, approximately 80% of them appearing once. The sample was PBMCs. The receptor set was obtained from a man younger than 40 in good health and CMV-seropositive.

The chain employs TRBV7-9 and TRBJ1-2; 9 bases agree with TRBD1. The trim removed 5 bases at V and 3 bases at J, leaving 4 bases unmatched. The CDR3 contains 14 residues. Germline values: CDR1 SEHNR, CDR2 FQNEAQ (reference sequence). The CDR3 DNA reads TGTGCCAGCAGCCCCCGGGACAGGGACTATGGCTACACCTTC. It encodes CASSPRDRDYGYTF. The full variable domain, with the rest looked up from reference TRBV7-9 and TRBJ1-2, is DTGVSQNPRHKITKRGQNVTFRCDPISEHNRLYWYRQTLGQGPEFLTYFQNEAQLEKSRLLSDRFSAERPKGSFSTLEIQRTEQGDSAMYLCASSPRDRDYGYTFGSGTRLTVV.

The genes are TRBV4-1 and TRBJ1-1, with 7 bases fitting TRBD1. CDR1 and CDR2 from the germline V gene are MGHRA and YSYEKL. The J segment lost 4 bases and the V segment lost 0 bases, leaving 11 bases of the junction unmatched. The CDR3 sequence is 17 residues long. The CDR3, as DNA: TGCGCCAGCAGCCAAGATAGGCTTGGGGCAGGGGGCACTGAAGCTTTCTTT. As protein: CASSQDRLGAGGTEAFF.

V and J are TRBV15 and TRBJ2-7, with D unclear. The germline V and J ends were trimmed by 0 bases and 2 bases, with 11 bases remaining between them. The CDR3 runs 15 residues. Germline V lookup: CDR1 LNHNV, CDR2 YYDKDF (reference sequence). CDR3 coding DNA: TGTGCCACCAGCAGAGAGTCCGCCAGAACCTACGAGCAGTACTTC. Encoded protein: CATSRESARTYEQYF. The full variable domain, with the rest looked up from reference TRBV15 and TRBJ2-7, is DAMVIQNPRYQVTQFGKPVTLSCSQTLNHNVMYWYQQKSSQAPKLLFHYYDKDFNNEADTPDNFQSRRPNTSFCFLDIRSPGLGDTAMYLCATSRESARTYEQYFGPGTRLTVT.

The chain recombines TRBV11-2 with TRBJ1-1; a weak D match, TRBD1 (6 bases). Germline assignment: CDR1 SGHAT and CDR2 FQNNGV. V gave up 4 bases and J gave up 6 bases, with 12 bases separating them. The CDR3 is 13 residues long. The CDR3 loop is CASSSVGQPEAFF. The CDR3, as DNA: TGTGCCAGCAGCTCAGTAGGACAGCCTGAAGCTTTCTTT.

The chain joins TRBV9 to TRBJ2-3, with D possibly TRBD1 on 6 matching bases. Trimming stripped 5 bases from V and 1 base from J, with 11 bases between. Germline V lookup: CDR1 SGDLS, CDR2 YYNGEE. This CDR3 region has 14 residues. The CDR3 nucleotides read TGTGCCAGCAGTCAGGGGTGGGGCACAGATACGCAGTATTTT. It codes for CASSQGWGTDTQYF.

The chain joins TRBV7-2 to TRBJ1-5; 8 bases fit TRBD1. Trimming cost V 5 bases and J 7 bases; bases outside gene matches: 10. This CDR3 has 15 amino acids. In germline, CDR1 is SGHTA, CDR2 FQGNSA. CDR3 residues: CASSQDRGGRQPQHF. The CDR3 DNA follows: TGTGCCAGCAGCCAAGACAGGGGAGGACGACAGCCCCAGCATTTT.

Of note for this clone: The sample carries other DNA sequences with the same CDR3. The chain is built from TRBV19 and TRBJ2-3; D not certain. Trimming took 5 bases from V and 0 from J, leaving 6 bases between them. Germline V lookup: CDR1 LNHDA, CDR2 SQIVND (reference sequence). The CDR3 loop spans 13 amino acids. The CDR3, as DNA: TGTGCCAGTAGTCGGGTGAGCACAGATACGCAGTATTTT. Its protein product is CASSRVSTDTQYF. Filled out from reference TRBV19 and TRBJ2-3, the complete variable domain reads DGGITQSPKYLFRKEGQNVTLSCEQNLNHDAMYWYRQDPGQGLRLIYYSQIVNDFQKGDIAEGYSVSREKKESFPLTVTSAQKNPTAFYLCASSRVSTDTQYFGPGTRLTVL.

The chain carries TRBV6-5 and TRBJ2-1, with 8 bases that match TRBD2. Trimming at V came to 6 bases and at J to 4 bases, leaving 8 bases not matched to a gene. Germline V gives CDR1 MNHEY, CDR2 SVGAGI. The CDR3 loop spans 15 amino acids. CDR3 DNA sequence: TGTGCCAGCAGCCAGACTAGCGCGGATTACAATGAGCAGTTCTTC. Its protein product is CASSQTSADYNEQFF.

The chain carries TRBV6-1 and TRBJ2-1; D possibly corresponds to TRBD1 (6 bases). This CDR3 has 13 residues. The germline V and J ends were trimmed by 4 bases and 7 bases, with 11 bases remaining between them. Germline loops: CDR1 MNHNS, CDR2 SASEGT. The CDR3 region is CASSGLRGNEQFF. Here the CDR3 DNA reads TGTGCCAGCAGTGGACTTAGGGGGAATGAGCAGTTCTTC.

The CDR3 nucleotides are TGCGCCAGCAGCCAAGCTGCGACAAGGAACACTGAAGCTTTCTTT. Amino acid sequence: CASSQAATRNTEAFF. This chain connects TRBV4-1 to TRBJ1-1; D call uncertain. CDR3 length: 15 residues. Germline V gives CDR1 MGHRA, CDR2 YSYEKL. With 1 base removed from V and 1 base from J, the gap between germline ends came to 10 bases.

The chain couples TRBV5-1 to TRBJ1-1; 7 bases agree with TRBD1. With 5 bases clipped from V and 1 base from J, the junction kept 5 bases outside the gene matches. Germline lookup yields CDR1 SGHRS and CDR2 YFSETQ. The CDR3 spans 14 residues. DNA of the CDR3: TGCGCCAGCAGAGCCGGGACAGCGAACACTGAAGCTTTCTTT. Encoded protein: CASRAGTANTEAFF.

In nucleotides, the CDR3 is TGTGCCAGCAGGAGGACAGGGGGCAGAGGCGATACGCAGTATTTT. It codes for CASRRTGGRGDTQYF. The chain has TRBV6-1 and TRBJ2-3; the match to TRBD1 covers 11 bases. Trimming cost V 6 bases and J 6 bases; bases outside gene matches: 8. This CDR3 has 15 residues. The V gene's germline CDR1 is MNHNS and CDR2 SASEGT.

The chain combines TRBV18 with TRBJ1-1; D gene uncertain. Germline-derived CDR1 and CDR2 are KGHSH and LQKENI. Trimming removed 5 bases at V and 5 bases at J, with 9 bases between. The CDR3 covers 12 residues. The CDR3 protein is CASSEGRTEAFF. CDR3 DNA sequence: TGTGCCAGCTCAGAAGGGAGGACTGAAGCTTTCTTT.

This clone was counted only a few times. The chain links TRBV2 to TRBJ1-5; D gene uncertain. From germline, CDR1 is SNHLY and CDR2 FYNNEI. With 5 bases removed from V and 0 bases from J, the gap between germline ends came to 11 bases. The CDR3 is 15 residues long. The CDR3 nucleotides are TGTGCCAGCAGTCTGAGCCGGGATAGCAATCAGCCCCAGCATTTT. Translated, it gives CASSLSRDSNQPQHF.

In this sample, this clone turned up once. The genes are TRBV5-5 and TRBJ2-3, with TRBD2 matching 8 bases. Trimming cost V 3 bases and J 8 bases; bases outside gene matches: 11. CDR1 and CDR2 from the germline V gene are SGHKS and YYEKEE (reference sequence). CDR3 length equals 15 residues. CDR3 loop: CASSSRGGVDSTQYF. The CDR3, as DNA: TGTGCCAGCAGCTCCCGGGGGGGCGTAGATTCTACGCAGTATTTT.

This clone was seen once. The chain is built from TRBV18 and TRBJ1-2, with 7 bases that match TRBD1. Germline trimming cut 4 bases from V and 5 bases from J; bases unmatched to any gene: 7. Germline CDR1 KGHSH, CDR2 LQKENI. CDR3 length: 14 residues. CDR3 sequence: CASSLGTASYGYTF. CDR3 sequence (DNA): TGTGCCAGCTCACTGGGGACAGCATCTTATGGCTACACCTTC. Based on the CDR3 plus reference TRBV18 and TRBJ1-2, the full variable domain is NAGVMQNPRHLVRRRGQEARLRCSPMKGHSHVYWYRQLPEEGLKFMVYLQKENIIDESGMPKERFSAEFPKEGPSILRIQQVVRGDSAAYFCASSLGTASYGYTFGSGTRLTVV.

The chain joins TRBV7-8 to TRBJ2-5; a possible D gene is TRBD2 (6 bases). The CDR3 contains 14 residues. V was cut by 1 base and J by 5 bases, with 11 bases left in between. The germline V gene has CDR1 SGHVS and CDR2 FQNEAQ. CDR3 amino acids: CASSLVGGGETQYF. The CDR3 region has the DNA TGTGCCAGCAGCTTAGTCGGGGGTGGGGAGACCCAGTACTTC.

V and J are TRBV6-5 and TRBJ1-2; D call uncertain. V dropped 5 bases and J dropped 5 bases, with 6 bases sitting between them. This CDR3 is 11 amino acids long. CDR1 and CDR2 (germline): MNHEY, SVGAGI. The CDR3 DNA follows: TGTGCCAGCAGTCCCAGATATGGCTACACCTTC. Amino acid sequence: CASSPRYGYTF.

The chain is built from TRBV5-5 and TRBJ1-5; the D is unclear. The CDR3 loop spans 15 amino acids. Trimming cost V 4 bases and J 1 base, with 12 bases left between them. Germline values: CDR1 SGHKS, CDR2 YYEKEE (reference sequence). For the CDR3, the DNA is TGTGCCAGCAGCCCCACCCACGCGAGCAATCAGCCCCAGCATTTT. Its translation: CASSPTHASNQPQHF.

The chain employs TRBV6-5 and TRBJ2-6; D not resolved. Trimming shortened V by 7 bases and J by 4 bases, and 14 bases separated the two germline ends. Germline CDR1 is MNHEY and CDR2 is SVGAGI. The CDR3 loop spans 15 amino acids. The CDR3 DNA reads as TGTGCCAGCATTAGGTCAGGCCTCGGGGCCAACGTCCTGACTTTC. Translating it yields CASIRSGLGANVLTF.

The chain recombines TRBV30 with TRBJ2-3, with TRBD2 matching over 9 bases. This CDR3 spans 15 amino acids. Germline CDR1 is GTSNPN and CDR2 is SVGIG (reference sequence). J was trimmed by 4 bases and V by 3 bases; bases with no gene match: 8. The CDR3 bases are TGTGCCTGGAGCGGTCTAGCGGGGAGGGCAGATACGCAGTATTTT. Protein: CAWSGLAGRADTQYF.

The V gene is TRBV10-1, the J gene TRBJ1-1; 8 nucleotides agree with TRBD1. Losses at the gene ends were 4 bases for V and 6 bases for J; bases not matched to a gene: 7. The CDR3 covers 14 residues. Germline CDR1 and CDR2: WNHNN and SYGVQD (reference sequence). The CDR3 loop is CASSAARGHPEAFF. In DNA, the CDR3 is TGCGCCAGCAGTGCGGCCAGGGGGCATCCTGAAGCTTTCTTT.

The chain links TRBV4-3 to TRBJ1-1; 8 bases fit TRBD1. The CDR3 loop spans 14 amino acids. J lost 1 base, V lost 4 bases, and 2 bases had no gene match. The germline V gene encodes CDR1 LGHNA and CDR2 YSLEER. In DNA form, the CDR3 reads TGCGCCAGCAGCCCAGGACAGGGGAACACTGAAGCTTTCTTT. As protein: CASSPGQGNTEAFF.